Here is one T cell receptor (beta chain) with its context. This record comes from a study of blood T cell repertoires in COVID-19. About the study: T cells, B-cell-depleted T cells, or PBMCs provided the cDNA or gDNA that served as material.

The CDR3 loop spans 19 amino acids. V shed 1 base and J 0 bases; nucleotides not matched to a gene: 5. Germline V gene lookup returns CDR1 LNHDA and CDR2 SQIVND (reference sequence). Seattle enrolled patients during active infection and tracked them longitudinally. Authors' analysis steps: Reference gene primer amplification yielded estimated nucleated cell counts. Generated by immunoSEQ multiplex PCR, the TCRdb table keeps only in-frame clones and is missing some. Clone size and V and J calls were adopted from that table, with D and trimming inferred from the DNA. This sample has approximately 150,000 clones, with more than 75% found just once.

The TCR comes from a woman aged 45-60 years with COVID-19, enrolled during active disease. The chain uses TRBV19 and TRBJ2-5; 16 nucleotides agree with TRBD2. Sample: peripheral blood. DNA for the CDR3: TGTGCCAGTAGTATAGTACGGGGACTAGCGGGGGGGGACCAAGAGACCCAGTACTTC. This translates into CASSIVRGLAGGDQETQYF.